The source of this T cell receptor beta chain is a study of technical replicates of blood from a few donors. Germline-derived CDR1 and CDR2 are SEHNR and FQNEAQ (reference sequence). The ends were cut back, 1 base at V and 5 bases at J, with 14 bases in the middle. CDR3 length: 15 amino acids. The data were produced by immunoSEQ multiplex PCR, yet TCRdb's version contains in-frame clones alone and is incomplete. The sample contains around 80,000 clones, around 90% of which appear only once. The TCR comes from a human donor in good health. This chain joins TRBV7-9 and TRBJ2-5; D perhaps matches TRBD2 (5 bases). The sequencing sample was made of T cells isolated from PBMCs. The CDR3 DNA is TGTGCCAGCAGCTTAGGGACTGGGTTTGGGGAGACCCAGTACTTC. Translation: CASSLGTGFGETQYF.